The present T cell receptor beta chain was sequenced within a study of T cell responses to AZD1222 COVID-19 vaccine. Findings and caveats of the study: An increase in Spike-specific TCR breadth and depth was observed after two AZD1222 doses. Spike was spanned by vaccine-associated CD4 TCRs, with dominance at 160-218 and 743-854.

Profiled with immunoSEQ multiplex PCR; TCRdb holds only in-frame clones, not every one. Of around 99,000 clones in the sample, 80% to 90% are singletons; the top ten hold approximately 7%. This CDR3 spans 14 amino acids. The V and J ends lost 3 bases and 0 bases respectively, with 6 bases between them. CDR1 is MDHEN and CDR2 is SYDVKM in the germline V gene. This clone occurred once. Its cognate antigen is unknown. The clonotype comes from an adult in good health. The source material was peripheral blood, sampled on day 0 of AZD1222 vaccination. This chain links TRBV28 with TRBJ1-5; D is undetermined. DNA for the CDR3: TGTGCCAGCAGTTTGGGGTTTAGCAATCAGCCCCAGCATTTT. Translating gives CASSLGFSNQPQHF.